This T cell receptor (beta chain) was captured by sequencing in a study of radiotherapy plus CTLA-4 blockade in lung cancer. At the level of the study: Of all patients, around 19% responded objectively and roughly 31% showed disease control. Findings and limits, study-wide: Reported findings show early blood T cell clone dynamics, with interferon-beta, best predicted response. Following radiotherapy plus ipilimumab, tumor-derived TCR clones expanded in the blood.

Looked up from germline, CDR1 is SGDLS and CDR2 is YYNGEE. V lost 0 bases to trimming and J lost 0 bases, with 16 bases between them. The CDR3 is 18 amino acids. Patients had chemo-refractory metastatic non-small-cell lung cancer and received focal radiation plus CTLA-4 blockade that used ipilimumab. The data were produced by immunoSEQ multiplex PCR, yet TCRdb's version contains in-frame clones alone and is incomplete. The table lists over 100,000 clones, more than 75% of them singletons. The sample holds one count of this clone. The antigen is unknown. The rearrangement joins TRBV9 to TRBJ1-3; possible D gene TRBD1, 6 bases. Material: peripheral blood, obtained from a patient treated with radiotherapy plus ipilimumab. The source of this sequence is a human donor with non-small cell lung cancer that progressed on radiotherapy plus ipilimumab. Some clones in this sample may be carry-over from other donors' samples. The CDR3 nucleotides are TGTGCCAGCAGCGTAGCGGGCCTACAGGGAGTCTCTGGAAACACCATATATTTT. Protein: CASSVAGLQGVSGNTIYF. The full variable domain, in which reference TRBV9 and TRBJ1-3 provide the parts outside the CDR3, is DSGVTQTPKHLITATGQRVTLRCSPRSGDLSVYWYQQSLDQGLQFLIQYYNGEERAKGNILERFSAQQFPDLHSELNLSSLELGDSALYFCASSVAGLQGVSGNTIYFGEGSWLTVV.